One and the same sample provided the 30 T cell receptor beta chains below, sequenced in a study of response to subunit inactivated influenza vaccine. TCRdb re-derived calls from the RT-PCR reads in MiXCR, one entry per CDR3 protein. The sample includes 150,000 to 200,000 distinct CDR3 sequences, 12% of them seen just once. The sample was also linked to a second study, of T cells expressing NK-cell markers. That work adds: Making the TCR beta cDNA relied on 5'RACE template switching with UMIs.

The sequencing used CD8+ T cells sorted from PBMCs, collected about 11 days after vaccination. Every receptor here comes from a man between 45 and 60 years old who received an inactivated influenza vaccine.

V gene TRBV3-1 combines with J gene TRBJ1-5, with D perhaps matching TRBD1 (5 bases). From germline, CDR1 is LGHDT and CDR2 YNNKEL (reference sequence). The germline V and J ends were trimmed by 2 bases and 10 bases, with 21 bases remaining between them. The CDR3 loop spans 16 amino acids. CDR3 nucleotide sequence: TGTGCCAGCAGCCAAAAATCGGCAGGGCCCCGGTTTCCCCAGCATTTT. Translating gives CASSQKSAGPRFPQHF.

This clonotype was seen more than once but under ten times. The chain has TRBV7-8 and TRBJ2-1; maybe TRBD2 (5 bases). Germline values: CDR1 SGHVS, CDR2 FQNEAQ. The CDR3 covers 13 residues. V was clipped by 2 bases and J by 8 bases, with 10 bases between them. The CDR3 region is CASSLRAVDEQFF. The CDR3 DNA sequence: TGTGCCAGCAGCTTACGAGCGGTCGATGAGCAGTTCTTC.

This clonotype was counted at least ten times. V and J are TRBV20-1 and TRBJ1-6; D uncertain. The CDR3 is 16 residues long. Germline CDR1 DFQATT, CDR2 SNEGSKA (reference sequence). The V end was cut by 0 bases, the J end by 9 bases, with 18 bases between. The CDR3 DNA reads TGCAGTGCTAGAGATCGGGCCACCGGGTACGGTTCACCCCTCCACTTT. It codes for CSARDRATGYGSPLHF.

This clonotype showed up just a few times. The rearrangement joins TRBV27 to TRBJ2-1; no definite D call. CDR1 and CDR2 (germline): MNHEY, SMNVEV (reference sequence). The CDR3 has 13 amino acids. The V and J ends lost 1 base and 4 bases respectively, with 5 bases between them. CDR3 DNA sequence: TGTGCCAGCAGTTTATACCGGTACAATGAGCAGTTCTTC. It is translated as CASSLYRYNEQFF.

The chain links TRBV27 to TRBJ2-7; D remains ambiguous. CDR1 and CDR2 from the germline V gene are MNHEY and SMNVEV (reference sequence). V gave up 2 bases and J gave up 7 bases, with 12 bases separating them. There are 13 residues in the CDR3. This CDR3 reads CASSLLPDQEQYF. In nucleotides, the CDR3 is TGTGCCAGCAGTTTACTTCCGGACCAGGAGCAGTACTTC.

Turning to this clonotype: One junction end disagrees with the germline gene, perhaps due to a read error. This rearrangement joins TRBV9 to TRBJ2-1; 10 nucleotides match TRBD2. Germline V gene sequence: CDR1 SGDLS, CDR2 YYNGEE. The CDR3 extends over 14 amino acids. CDR3 sequence: CVSSVAGGDNEQFF. CDR3 DNA: TGTGTCAGCAGCGTAGCGGGAGGCGACAATGAGCAGTTCTTC.

The J gene is TRBJ2-2, the V gene TRBV6-4; tentative D call: TRBD2 (5 bases). CDR1 is MRHNA, CDR2 SNTAGT, per germline. V lost 2 bases to trimming and J lost 6 bases, with 10 bases between them. There are 14 residues in the CDR3. CDR3 amino acids: CASSDLAFAGELFF. Here the CDR3 DNA reads TGTGCCAGCAGTGACCTAGCTTTCGCCGGGGAGCTGTTTTTT.

This clonotype was observed a few times. CDR3 in amino acids: CASSGGTNTGELFF. The CDR3 bases are TGTGCCAGCAGTGGGGGAACGAACACCGGGGAGCTGTTTTTT. The rearrangement uses TRBV2 and TRBJ2-2, with no clear D. The CDR3 consists of 14 residues. Germline values: CDR1 SNHLY, CDR2 FYNNEI. Trimming shortened V by 4 bases and J by 0 bases, and 6 bases separated the two germline ends.

This clonotype was counted between two and nine times. The V call is TRBV10-3, the J call TRBJ2-5; D is unresolved. The CDR3 length is 15 residues. Trimming pared 6 bases from V and 0 bases from J, leaving 14 bases between. CDR1 is ENHRY, CDR2 SYGVKD, per germline. CDR3: CAISPTIEYQETQYF. The CDR3, as DNA: TGTGCCATCAGCCCGACAATTGAGTACCAAGAGACCCAGTACTTC.

This rearrangement joins TRBV7-8 to TRBJ2-3, with TRBD2 matching over 8 bases. V shed 5 bases and J 6 bases; nucleotides not matched to a gene: 7. The CDR3 has 14 amino acids. Germline assignment: CDR1 SGHVS and CDR2 FQNEAQ. The CDR3 loop is CASSLPGGVDTQYF. The DNA of the CDR3 is TGTGCCAGCAGCCTACCCGGGGGGGTGGATACGCAGTATTTT.

Many counts were recorded for this clonotype. V and J are TRBV28 and TRBJ1-6; D gene ambiguous. V lost 7 bases and J 0 bases, leaving 13 bases between the germline ends. Germline assignment: CDR1 MDHEN and CDR2 SYDVKM. This CDR3 has 16 amino acids. Here the CDR3 reads CASTPSLSSYNSPLHF. CDR3 DNA: TGTGCCAGCACCCCGAGTCTCAGCTCCTATAATTCACCCCTCCACTTT.

This clonotype was seen many times. The V and J genes are TRBV7-9 and TRBJ2-3, with 11 bases matching TRBD2. Per the germline V gene, CDR1 is SEHNR and CDR2 is FQNEAQ (reference sequence). The V and J ends lost 5 bases and 5 bases, in that order; junction bases with no gene match: 6. The CDR3 spans 15 residues. The CDR3 loop reads CASSHSGGALDTQYF. In DNA form, the CDR3 reads TGTGCCAGCAGCCATAGCGGGGGGGCCTTAGATACGCAGTATTTT.

This rearrangement joins TRBV4-3 to TRBJ1-2; D uncertain. V lost 0 bases and J 1 base, leaving 9 bases between the germline ends. CDR1 LGHNA and CDR2 YSLEER come from the germline V gene. This CDR3 has 15 residues. Written as DNA, the CDR3 is TGCGCCAGCAGCCAAGAACACGGACTTAACTATGGCTACACCTTC. It codes for CASSQEHGLNYGYTF.

The sample holds a few counts of this clonotype. The chain employs TRBV5-1 and TRBJ1-1; tentatively, D is TRBD1 (5 bases). Trimming took off 7 bases at V and 8 bases at J, with 15 bases between the two ends. Germline CDR1 and CDR2: SGHRS and YFSETQ. This CDR3 region has 12 residues. The CDR3, as DNA: TGCGCCAGCCTGGACGAGGGGCTGGAAGCTTTCTTT. It codes for CASLDEGLEAFF.

This clonotype turned up a few times. V is TRBV12-3 or TRBV12-4 and J is TRBJ2-7; 8 bases fit TRBD1. Trimming cost V 5 bases and J 6 bases; bases outside gene matches: 3. This CDR3 region has 12 residues. The CDR3 coding sequence is TGTGCCAGCAGTACTACAGGGGGCGAGCAGTACTTC. Amino acid sequence: CASSTTGGEQYF.

This clonotype showed up just a few times. J is TRBJ2-7 and V is TRBV20-1, with 9 bases matching TRBD2. Germline V gene data show CDR1 as DFQATT and CDR2 as SNEGSKA (reference sequence). The CDR3 has 13 amino acids. Germline trimming cut 5 bases from V and 0 bases from J; bases unmatched to any gene: 2. As DNA, the CDR3 is TGCAGTGCTCCTAGCGGGACCTCCTACGAGCAGTACTTC. Its protein is CSAPSGTSYEQYF.

This chain links TRBV24-1 with TRBJ1-5; 7 bases fit TRBD1. V dropped 2 bases and J dropped 0; count of bases not matched to a gene: 9. The CDR3 loop spans 18 amino acids. The germline V gene encodes CDR1 KGHDR and CDR2 SFDVKD. The CDR3 bases are TGTGCCACCAGTGATTGGACCGGGACAGAATATAGCAATCAGCCCCAGCATTTT. As protein: CATSDWTGTEYSNQPQHF.

This clonotype was counted a few times. DNA of the CDR3: TGTGCCAGCAGCTTATTTGGACAGGGGGCCAACAATGAGCAGTTCTTC. Its protein product is CASSLFGQGANNEQFF. This sequence joins TRBV7-9 and TRBJ2-1; 11 bases match TRBD1. The germline CDR1 and CDR2 sequences are SEHNR and FQNEAQ (reference sequence). After removal of 2 bases from V and 5 bases from J, the junction contained 5 bases not matched to a gene. The length of the CDR3 is 16 residues.

Ten or more counts support this clonotype. This chain connects TRBV2 to TRBJ2-7; D may be TRBD1 (5 bases). The CDR3 is 15 amino acids. Looked up from germline, CDR1 is SNHLY and CDR2 is FYNNEI. With 2 bases removed from V and 0 bases from J, the gap between germline ends came to 11 bases. The DNA for the CDR3 is TGTGCCAGCAGTGAACAGGGATGGGGCTCCTACGAGCAGTACTTC. Its protein product is CASSEQGWGSYEQYF.

The sample holds many counts of this clonotype. This chain links TRBV12-3 or TRBV12-4 with TRBJ2-1; D is undetermined. This CDR3 is 12 amino acids long. Deletions cut 1 base from V and 9 bases from J, with 7 bases between. CDR3 amino acids: CASSLGASEQFF. Written as DNA, the CDR3 is TGTGCCAGCAGTTTAGGGGCAAGTGAGCAGTTCTTC.

The chain uses TRBV4-3 and TRBJ2-1; maybe TRBD2 (5 bases). The V end lost 0 bases, the J end lost 8 bases, and 8 bases lay between the germline ends. The germline CDR1 and CDR2 sequences are LGHNA and YSLEER. The CDR3 is 13 residues long. In DNA, the CDR3 is TGCGCCAGCAGCCAAGATCGGGAATATGAGCAGTTCTTC. Its protein product is CASSQDREYEQFF.

This clonotype was seen more than once but under ten times. The chain combines TRBV4-1 with TRBJ2-7; no definite D call. This CDR3 has 15 amino acids. The V end lost 1 base, the J end lost 0 bases, and 10 bases lay between the germline ends. CDR1 MGHRA and CDR2 YSYEKL come from the germline V gene. CDR3 DNA sequence: TGCGCCAGCAGCCAAGTGGGGAAAAGCTCCTACGAGCAGTACTTC. Its translation is CASSQVGKSSYEQYF.

The chain uses TRBV28 and TRBJ2-7, with TRBD1 matching over 9 bases. V was clipped by 10 bases and J by 2 bases; unmatched bases: 15. Germline loops: CDR1 MDHEN, CDR2 SYDVKM. The length of the CDR3 is 16 residues. The CDR3 DNA reads TGTGCCATCCTACCCGGGACAGGGAACTCTCCCTACGAGCAGTACTTC. This translates into CAILPGTGNSPYEQYF. The whole variable domain, filled in from reference TRBV28 and TRBJ2-7, reads DVKVTQSSRYLVKRTGEKVFLECVQDMDHENMFWYRQDPGLGLRLIYFSYDVKMKEKGDIPEGYSVSREKKERFSLILESASTNQTSMYLCAILPGTGNSPYEQYFGPGTRLTVT.

This clonotype was observed a few times. The chain recombines TRBV4-1 with TRBJ2-7, with 10 bases lining up with TRBD1. Trimming took 4 bases from V and 1 from J; bases not matched to a gene: 4. Germline CDR1 reads MGHRA; CDR2 reads YSYEKL. The CDR3 runs to 15 residues. The CDR3 DNA is TGCGCCAGCAGCCCTGGACAGGGGGGTTCCTACGAGCAGTACTTC. Its protein is CASSPGQGGSYEQYF.

J is TRBJ2-1 and V is TRBV19; D gene ambiguous. V was clipped by 4 bases and J by 8 bases, with 12 bases between them. Germline V lookup: CDR1 LNHDA, CDR2 SQIVND (reference sequence). The CDR3 has 13 residues. The CDR3 sequence is CASSTFDKYEQFF. In DNA form, the CDR3 reads TGTGCCAGTAGTACCTTCGACAAATATGAGCAGTTCTTC.

This clonotype was seen a few times. V usage is TRBV28 and J usage is TRBJ2-3; 7 bases align to TRBD1. Germline V gene sequence: CDR1 MDHEN, CDR2 SYDVKM. This CDR3 comprises 16 residues. J lost 2 bases, V lost 1 base, and 6 bases had no gene match. In DNA form, the CDR3 reads TGTGCCAGCAGTTTATCAGGGGGTATTTTCACAGATACGCAGTATTTT. As protein: CASSLSGGIFTDTQYF.

This clonotype was observed many times. The chain has TRBV6-5 and TRBJ1-2, with a possible D match to TRBD1 (6 bases). This CDR3 contains 15 residues. V was clipped by 2 bases and J by 4 bases, with 14 bases between them. Germline values: CDR1 MNHEY, CDR2 SVGAGI. The CDR3 nucleotides are TGTGCCAGCAGTTACGCTTCAGGGGCGACCTATGGCTACACCTTC. This sequence encodes CASSYASGATYGYTF.

This sequence joins TRBV14 and TRBJ2-3, with a tentative D call TRBD2 (6 bases). The CDR3 is 15 amino acids. Trimming took 4 bases from V and 2 from J, leaving 13 bases between them. Germline V CDR1 and CDR2: SGHDN, FVKESK. The CDR3 sequence: CASSRDGSFTDTQYF. CDR3 DNA: TGTGCCAGCAGCCGGGACGGGAGTTTCACAGATACGCAGTATTTT. The whole variable domain, remainder taken from reference TRBV14 and TRBJ2-3, is EAGVTQFPSHSVIEKGQTVTLRCDPISGHDNLYWYRRVMGKEIKFLLHFVKESKQDESGMPNNRFLAERTGGTYSTLKVQPAELEDSGVYFCASSRDGSFTDTQYFGPGTRLTVL.

This chain connects TRBV7-9 to TRBJ1-6, with no clear D. There are 14 residues in the CDR3. Germline values: CDR1 SEHNR, CDR2 FQNEAQ (reference sequence). Trimming cost V 1 base and J 11 bases, with 12 bases left between them. This chain's CDR3 is CASSLDYPWAPLHF. In DNA, the CDR3 is TGTGCCAGCAGCTTAGACTACCCGTGGGCACCCCTCCACTTT.

The J gene is TRBJ2-7, the V gene TRBV4-3; possible D gene TRBD1, 6 bases. CDR3 size: 15 residues. Trimming cost V 2 bases and J 0 bases, with 11 bases left between them. The germline V gene has CDR1 LGHNA and CDR2 YSLEER. CDR3 in amino acids: CASSQNYRDSYEQYF. For the CDR3, the DNA is TGCGCCAGCAGCCAAAATTACAGGGACTCCTACGAGCAGTACTTC.